The clone carrying this T cell receptor beta chain has more than one count but fewer than ten. This sample was taken from a study of regulatory T cells in long-lasting Graves disease. The V gene lost 3 bases and the J gene lost 4 bases, with 24 bases spanning the gap. Germline-derived CDR1 and CDR2 are LGHNA and YSLEER. CDR3 length: 18 amino acids. Sample time point: newly diagnosed GD, antithyroid drugs for less than 3 months. RNA extracted from PBMCs served as the sequencing template. In building TCR beta libraries, iRepertoire HTBI primers were used together with Arm-PCR of CDR3 regions. TCRdb re-called the multiplex PCR reads with MiXCR, one entry per CDR3 protein. Among 350,000 to 450,000 distinct CDR3 sequences listed, about 15% were seen once. The same data also contributed to another study, on T cells in Graves' hyperthyroidism and ophthalmopathy.

The source is a woman aged 40 to 49 with Graves disease. The chain has TRBV4-3 and TRBJ1-1, with D possibly being TRBD1 (6 bases). The specimen was peripheral blood mononuclear cells (PBMCs), collected at new diagnosis, from a patient treated with antithyroid drugs. CDR3 nucleotides: TGCGCCAGCAGCCACGATACAGGGTTTCCTCCCAACGGCACTGAAGCTTTCTTT. Translated: CASSHDTGFPPNGTEAFF.